This T cell receptor beta chain was sequenced in a study of cytomegalovirus exposure and HLA in healthy donors (dated by TCRdb to about 2017). Context from the whole study: According to an earlier analysis of a few hundred of the donors, 150 million to 200 million T cells yielded roughly 110 million unique TCR beta sequences and about 300 Gb of sequence data. Approximately 300 gigabases of sequencing data and 75 million to 85 million unique TCR sequences made up an early release that covered some 640 HLA-typed donors. Of the 300 to 400 genotyped donors, over 65% fell in the genetic ancestry cluster associated with self-reported Caucasian donors. The study was designed to test whether signatures of past pathogen exposure could be identified by cataloging public T cell receptors. Using immunosequencing, the study profiled T cell repertoires from 666 subjects and related those repertoires to cytomegalovirus serostatus. In addition to the first cohort of 666 subjects, a separate validation cohort of 120 different subjects was used. High-throughput TCR immunosequencing, statistical association of individual TCRs with disease status, and machine learning were combined to predict cytomegalovirus infection status. A later analysis re-examined previously published TCR beta repertoires from over 500 donors and added high-resolution HLA genotyping to investigate patterns of TCR occurrence. The later analysis used no new phenotypic data to find candidate immune exposures, relying instead on TCR beta sequences and their occurrence across donors. In an earlier analysis of more than 550 of the donors, high-throughput TCR beta sequencing was used to judge whether each TCR beta V gene segment behaved as functional or pseudogenic. Alongside the repertoire data, information on donor age, sex, ethnicity and CMV serostatus was compiled. A later genetic analysis used genome-wide SNP genotypes for about 65% of the 666 donors, treating that subset as a discovery cohort. All discovery cohort repertoires had been generated on a single sequencing platform. Both class I and class II loci were covered by HLA typing, at four-digit resolution. The number of typed donors differed by locus: about 620-640 for A, B, C, DRB1 and DQB1; some 500 for DQA1; 606 for DPA1; and roughly 470 for DPB1. Several DR-DQ haplotypes were treated as single units for association and clustering because of strong linkage in the cohort. Across 398 genotyped donors of the cohort, an average of about 240,000 unique TCR beta nucleotide sequences per donor were sequenced, and around 19% of those sequences were non-productive.

About this clone: Its antigen is currently not known. The record has no base qualities; no much larger clone is one base away.

Library preparation employed the immunoSEQ multiplex PCR assay. A mixture of 60 forward primers for TCR Vbeta segments and 13 reverse primers for TCR Jbeta segments was used in the multiplex PCR. Amplification of the CDR3 region of rearranged TCR beta genes was performed with a multiplex PCR assay on genomic DNA. The amplified TCR beta libraries were sequenced on the Illumina HiSeq System as 87-base-pair reads. Per the authors' processing: Across the 670 or so repertoires, a later analysis counted 78 million or so unique TCR beta chains, around 10 million of which were shared by at least two donors. Raw reads were error-corrected and collapsed into unique sequences with a nearest-neighbor algorithm that merged closely related sequences to remove PCR and sequencing errors. Alignment of CDR3 sequences to IMGT reference sequences was used to assign V, D and J gene segments. For a sequence to be retained, a match of at least six nucleotides to both a V gene segment and a J gene segment was required. Rearrangements were called productive when the CDR3 lacked stop codons and stayed in frame with V and J; all others were non-productive. CDR3 was defined according to IMGT convention as the region running from the second conserved V-encoded cysteine to the conserved J-encoded phenylalanine. The earlier analysis of about 570 of the donors excluded any sequence lacking an unambiguous match to a single V gene segment. An earlier analysis of several hundred of the donors called V segments functional above 56.7% productive rearrangements and segregating when the between-donor standard deviation exceeded 5%. To diagnose cytomegalovirus status from the catalog of TCR beta chain sequences, a statistical classification framework was built. In a later analysis, TCR nucleotide sequences were compared against IMGT/GENE-DB human TR gene sequences so that V and J genes could be assigned. The TCRdist pipeline was used in a later analysis to assign CDR3 sequences and most-parsimonious VDJ recombination scenarios. A later analysis defined each TCR beta chain by its CDR3 amino acid sequence plus V-gene family, and excluded reads lacking a unique V-gene family. A later analysis removed 592 highly shared, low-generation-probability nucleotide sequences to deal with suspected cross-contamination and a sequencing artifact. In a later analysis, a clonal expansion index for each public chain was calculated from normalized within-repertoire ranks of inferred template counts. Generation probabilities in a later analysis came from a VDJ recombination model fitted to out-of-frame rearrangements, and those results were checked against IGoR. In a later analysis, TCR-TCR, TCR-HLA and TCR-CMV co-occurrence was scored with hypergeometric tests, and a repertoire-size bias correction was applied to TCR pairs. False discovery rates were estimated in a later analysis by permuting HLA or CMV assignments 20 times. In a later analysis, co-occurring TCRs were grouped using DBSCAN, with TCRdist sequence similarity added in when clustering inside HLA-allele-positive subsets. Repertoires with fewer than 30,000 or more than 120,000 public chains, plus five repertoires with anomalous nucleotide sharing, were excluded from co-occurrence clustering. TCRdb holds this immuneACCESS table with in-frame rearrangements only. Some clones are missing; in checked studies, unresolved V genes explain under half, and the rest has no known cause. V and J calls and clone size come straight from that table; D and trimming were deduced from the DNA. The sample data list over 150,000 clones, and around 76% of these were observed just once. Jointly, the top ten make up under 1.5% of the sample.

The cohort consisted of 600 to 750 healthy bone marrow donors. At the time of sampling, every cohort member was nominally healthy, though immune exposures that went unrecorded were likely present. The donor tested CMV seronegative and was one of the 352 seronegative cohort members. A peripheral blood sample was provided by each donor, and peripheral blood mononuclear cells were used for TCR beta sequencing. The Qiagen DNeasy Blood Extraction Kit was used to extract genomic DNA from the blood cell samples. Study-wide findings and limitations: Cytomegalovirus status was reported to be diagnosed by the classifier with high specificity and sensitivity in both the original and validation cohorts. Strong co-occurrence of HLA alleles, especially DR and DQ, made assigning TCR associations to individual alleles difficult. In vitro tests confirmed that a few of the cytomegalovirus-associated TCR beta chains recognize cytomegalovirus antigens. According to a later genetic analysis, donors in an Asian-associated ancestry cluster had fewer N-insertions in productive TCRs than the roughly 670-donor mean. In a later analysis, TCR association rates were found to vary across HLA loci, with the most associated TCRs seen for DRB1 alleles and the fewest for HLA-C alleles. The study listed 164 TCR beta chains as associated with cytomegalovirus. The authors suggested that the approach could potentially be extended to other disease states and immunological phenotypes. A later genetic analysis associated a missense DCLRE1C variant with V-gene and J-gene trimming of TCR beta chains, and an independent cohort replicated the association. Because some donors lacked HLA typing at each locus, the association tests relied only on the typed subset. Most CMV-associated TCR beta chains appeared to be HLA-restricted in a later analysis, and the HLA associations seemed to be driven largely by CMV exposure. The presence/absence analyses assumed that sequencing depth was roughly uniform across donors, and that assumption may not be true. Seventeen rarely observed V segments, including chromosome 9 orphons, were excluded from the earlier analysis of approximately 600 of the donors because counts were too low. Across donors, most TCR sequences were observed very rarely, whereas some public TCRs were present in many individuals. According to a later analysis, parvovirus B19, influenza, CMV and Epstein-Barr virus appeared linked to several top co-occurrence clusters. In a later analysis, HLA-associated TCR beta chains were found to be more clonally expanded and to have lower generation probabilities than equally common non-associated chains. Some IMGT-functional V segments, including TRBV6-2 and TRBV6-3, could not be distinguished by the 87-base-pair reads and were therefore excluded. A further reported finding was that TCR beta sequences accurately predicted the HLA-A and HLA-B alleles for most subjects in the first cohort. Correlated functional status among segregating V segments might be attributable to linkage disequilibrium, but an unknown experimental factor could not be ruled out. Immune exposure information for the cohort was limited to CMV serostatus. Only TCR beta chains were sequenced in this cohort, and the absence of alpha or paired-chain data limited detectable features. A later analysis associated about 17,000 TCR beta sequences with specific HLA alleles at a false discovery rate of 0.05. An earlier analysis of some 560 of the donors showed that most TCR beta V segments appeared in productive rearrangements either about 87% or about 30% of the time, which broadly matched IMGT annotations. A cluster of highly shared sequence variants was judged likely to be a technical artifact of the sequencing pipeline.

The CDR3 runs 17 residues from the cysteine to the phenylalanine. This entry keeps only the CDR3 DNA: 51 bases, framed from base 1. Sequenced material: PBMCs. Here the chain combines TRBV21-1 and TRBJ2-3; the table names TRBD2, a call not compared with the DNA. TRBV21-1 is reported as a pseudogene. The clonotype originates from a man aged 55 to 70 in good health and CMV-seronegative. The CDR3 sequence is CASSKGNRVKGTDTQYF. The DNA is TGTGCCAGCAGCAAAGGGAACCGGGTTAAAGGCACAGATACGCAGTATTTT.